Shown below are 20 T cell receptor beta chains from a single sample sequenced in a study of post-analysis software for immune sequencing data. Overall study results and limits: Compared with controls, patients had more of about 5 TRBV segments, including TRBV5-6, TRBV5-1 and TRBV20-1.

These receptors are not linked to any known antigen. Unique molecular identifiers had been added to the TCR beta cDNA libraries. MiXCR, applied by TCRdb to the PCR reads, yields one record per CDR3 protein. The sample has 400,000 to 500,000 distinct CDR3 sequences, approximately 39% seen once; the top ten hold approximately 7.7%. The material sequenced was blood. The receptor source for this set is a girl aged 2 to 9 with multiple sclerosis.

This clonotype has more than one count but fewer than ten. J is TRBJ2-1 and V is TRBV6-6; 8 nucleotides agree with TRBD2. The trim removed 4 bases at V and 8 bases at J, leaving 10 bases unmatched. The CDR3 length is 15 residues. Germline V gives CDR1 MNHNY, CDR2 SVGAGI (reference sequence). CDR3 in DNA: TGTGCCAGCAGTTTAGACCCCCTACTAGCGGATGAGCAGTTCTTC. Translated, it gives CASSLDPLLADEQFF.

This clonotype was seen a few times. This chain links TRBV29-1 with TRBJ2-3; TRBD2 aligns across 9 bases. J lost 2 bases, V lost 4 bases, and 7 bases had no gene match. CDR3 length equals 15 residues. Germline lookup yields CDR1 SQVTM and CDR2 ANQGSEA. The CDR3 sequence is CSVVPSGEATDTQYF. DNA for the CDR3: TGCAGCGTTGTTCCTAGCGGGGAAGCCACAGATACGCAGTATTTT.

The chain has TRBV15 and TRBJ2-5; 8 bases agree with TRBD1. Germline V CDR1 and CDR2: LNHNV, YYDKDF (reference sequence). The CDR3 is made up of 15 amino acids. V shed 7 bases and J 4 bases; nucleotides not matched to a gene: 11. This CDR3 is CATNTQGAMRETQYF. The CDR3 DNA sequence: TGTGCCACCAATACTCAGGGGGCAATGAGAGAGACCCAGTACTTC.

The chain carries TRBV6-6 and TRBJ2-7, with 7 bases identical to TRBD2. CDR3 size: 14 residues. The junction had 7 bases not matched to a gene; V was cut back by 5 bases and J by 3 bases. CDR1 is MNHNY and CDR2 is SVGAGI in the germline V gene (reference sequence). Written as DNA, the CDR3 is TGTGCCAGCAGTCCAAGCGGGAATAACTACGAGCAGTACTTC. Translating gives CASSPSGNNYEQYF.

This chain's CDR3 is CSARGRESYNEQFF. CDR3 DNA: TGCAGTGCTAGAGGGCGGGAGTCCTACAATGAGCAGTTCTTC. The chain employs TRBV20-1 and TRBJ2-1; 7 bases fit TRBD2. The V gene's germline CDR1 is DFQATT and CDR2 SNEGSKA (reference sequence). V lost 1 base to trimming and J lost 1 base; unmatched junction nucleotides: 1. The CDR3 extends over 14 amino acids.

This clonotype was seen a handful of times. V usage is TRBV28 and J usage is TRBJ1-2, with no clear D. V lost 5 bases, J lost 5 bases, and 9 bases lay in between. The germline gives CDR1 MDHEN, CDR2 SYDVKM. CDR3 length: 12 amino acids. DNA for the CDR3: TGTGCCAGCAGTATCGTTGGGTATGGCTACACCTTC. It codes for CASSIVGYGYTF.

In this sample, this clonotype turned up a few times. The rearrangement links TRBV27 to TRBJ2-2; no clear D. This CDR3 has 13 amino acids. Trimming removed 6 bases at V and 6 bases at J, with 11 bases between. Per the germline V gene, CDR1 is MNHEY and CDR2 is SMNVEV (reference sequence). The CDR3 DNA is TGTGCCAGCAGGGAACACAGCGCCGGGGAGCTGTTTTTT. The encoded protein is CASREHSAGELFF.

The V call is TRBV5-5, the J call TRBJ1-2; a weak D match, TRBD1 (6 bases). The CDR3 has 16 amino acids. V was trimmed by 4 bases and J by 3 bases, leaving 19 bases between them. Per germline, CDR1 SGHKS and CDR2 YYEKEE (reference sequence). This chain's CDR3 is CASSRSRPTGYYGYTF. As DNA, the CDR3 is TGTGCCAGCAGCCGCTCCAGACCGACAGGCTACTATGGCTACACCTTC.

V is TRBV7-2 and J is TRBJ2-5; TRBD2 agrees at 10 bases. V lost 1 base to trimming and J lost 7 bases; unmatched junction nucleotides: 6. Germline loops: CDR1 SGHTA, CDR2 FQGNSA. This CDR3 is built from 15 residues. The chain's CDR3 is CASSLGLAGAATQYF. The DNA of the CDR3 is TGTGCCAGCAGCTTAGGCCTAGCGGGGGCGGCGACCCAGTACTTC.

This chain joins TRBV20-1 and TRBJ2-3; D is unclear. From germline, CDR1 is DFQATT and CDR2 SNEGSKA (reference sequence). V was clipped by 0 bases and J by 4 bases, with 8 bases between them. This CDR3 region has 13 residues. The CDR3 nucleotides are TGCAGTGCTAGAGATTGGAGTTCAGATACGCAGTATTTT. Translated, it gives CSARDWSSDTQYF.

This chain connects TRBV4-2 to TRBJ2-1, with 10 bases fitting TRBD2. Germline CDR1 and CDR2: LGHNA and YNFKEQ. The CDR3 extends over 15 amino acids. Trimming at V came to 6 bases and at J to 5 bases, leaving 7 bases not matched to a gene. The CDR3, as DNA: TGTGCCAGCAGTCGAGCGGGGGGGCAGGACAATGAGCAGTTCTTC. Amino acid sequence: CASSRAGGQDNEQFF.

This clonotype was counted between two and nine times. The J gene is TRBJ2-3, the V gene TRBV20-1; 11 bases are shared with TRBD2. In germline, CDR1 is DFQATT, CDR2 SNEGSKA (reference sequence). The CDR3 is made up of 14 amino acids. Unmatched junction bases numbered 2, after V lost 5 bases and J lost 1 base. CDR3 DNA: TGCAGTGCTGATAGCGGGGGGGGCACAGATACGCAGTATTTT. Translating it yields CSADSGGGTDTQYF.

This clonotype was detected a few times. J is TRBJ1-4 and V is TRBV12-3 or TRBV12-4; 10 positions agree with TRBD1. The CDR3 totals 14 residues. V shed 5 bases and J 5 bases; nucleotides not matched to a gene: 2. The CDR3 coding sequence is TGTGCCAGCAGTGGGGGACAGGGGAATGAAAAACTGTTTTTT. Translating it yields CASSGGQGNEKLFF.

In this sample, this clonotype turned up a few times. V is TRBV18 and J is TRBJ2-5, with D perhaps matching TRBD1 (5 bases). CDR1 KGHSH and CDR2 LQKENI come from the germline V gene. Trimming left V 3 bases short and J 1 base short, with 9 bases between. This CDR3 contains 14 residues. This CDR3 is CASSPTGVQETQYF. The DNA for the CDR3 is TGTGCCAGCTCACCCACAGGAGTCCAAGAGACCCAGTACTTC.

This clonotype was seen a handful of times. The chain carries TRBV4-2 and TRBJ1-2; a weak D match, TRBD1 (5 bases). The CDR3 contains 18 residues. Germline assignment: CDR1 LGHNA and CDR2 YNFKEQ. V was clipped by 0 bases and J by 3 bases, with 20 bases between them. The CDR3 region is CASSQDPWGVRGDYGYTF. CDR3 nucleotides: TGTGCCAGCAGCCAAGATCCGTGGGGAGTTCGGGGGGACTATGGCTACACCTTC.

In this sample, this clonotype turned up a few times. V usage is TRBV29-1 and J usage is TRBJ2-6; the D gene is possibly TRBD1 (8 bases). V shed 0 bases and J shed 0 bases, with 27 bases lying between them. The CDR3 extends over 22 amino acids. Germline loops: CDR1 SQVTM, CDR2 ANQGSEA. The CDR3 DNA follows: TGCAGCGTTGAAGATCGGCGGACAGGGACAGCGGGGCTATACTCTGGGGCCAACGTCCTGACTTTC. Residues: CSVEDRRTGTAGLYSGANVLTF. Drawing the rest from reference TRBV29-1 and TRBJ2-6, the complete variable domain is SAVISQKPSRDICQRGTSLTIQCQVDSQVTMMFWYRQQPGQSLTLIATANQGSEATYESGFVIDKFPISRPNLTFSTLTVSNMSPEDSSIYLCSVEDRRTGTAGLYSGANVLTFGAGSRLTVL.

The chain joins TRBV25-1 to TRBJ1-4; D not resolved. This CDR3 is 12 amino acids long. CDR1 MGHDK and CDR2 SYGVNS come from the germline V gene. Trimming cost V 2 bases and J 8 bases, with 6 bases left between them. The CDR3 DNA reads TGTGCCAGCAGTGAAGTCCCCGAAAAACTGTTTTTT. Translated: CASSEVPEKLFF.

The chain joins TRBV5-1 to TRBJ2-1; possible D gene TRBD2, 5 bases. The closer fit of TRBJ2-7 to the DNA end suggests the J call may be wrong. The CDR3 is 16 amino acids. The germline gives CDR1 SGHRS, CDR2 YFSETQ. DNA for the CDR3: TGCGCCAGCAGCTCGCGCCTCTGGGAGTTATACAATGAGCAGTACTTC. It translates to CASSSRLWELYNEQYF.

V is TRBV4-1 and J is TRBJ1-6, with 9 bases aligning to TRBD1. J was trimmed by 0 bases and V by 1 base; bases with no gene match: 4. The CDR3 has 18 residues. Germline loops: CDR1 MGHRA, CDR2 YSYEKL. The CDR3 region has the DNA TGCGCCAGCAGCCAAGCCGGGACAGGGAGCTCCTATAATTCACCCCTCCACTTT. It translates to CASSQAGTGSSYNSPLHF.

The chain couples TRBV20-1 to TRBJ1-6; TRBD1 matches at 9 bases. Per the germline V gene, CDR1 is DFQATT and CDR2 is SNEGSKA (reference sequence). CDR3 length: 13 residues. V dropped 5 bases and J dropped 11; count of bases not matched to a gene: 7. The CDR3 DNA reads as TGCAGTGCTTTCGGGACAGGGAATCCACCCCTCCACTTT. It is translated as CSAFGTGNPPLHF.